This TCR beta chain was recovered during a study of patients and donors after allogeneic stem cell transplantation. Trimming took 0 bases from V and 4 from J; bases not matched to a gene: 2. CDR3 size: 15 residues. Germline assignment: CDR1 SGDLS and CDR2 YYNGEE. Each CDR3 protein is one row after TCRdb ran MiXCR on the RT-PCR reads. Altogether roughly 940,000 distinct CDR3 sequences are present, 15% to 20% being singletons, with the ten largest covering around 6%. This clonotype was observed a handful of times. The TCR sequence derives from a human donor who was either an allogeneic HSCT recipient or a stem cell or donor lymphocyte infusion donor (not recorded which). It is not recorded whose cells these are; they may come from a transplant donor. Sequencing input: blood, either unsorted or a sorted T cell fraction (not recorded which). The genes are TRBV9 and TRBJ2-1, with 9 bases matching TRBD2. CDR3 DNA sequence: TGTGCCAGCAGCGTAGATAGCGGGGGATACAATGAGCAGTTCTTC. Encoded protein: CASSVDSGGYNEQFF. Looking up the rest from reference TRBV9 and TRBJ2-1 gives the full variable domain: DSGVTQTPKHLITATGQRVTLRCSPRSGDLSVYWYQQSLDQGLQFLIQYYNGEERAKGNILERFSAQQFPDLHSELNLSSLELGDSALYFCASSVDSGGYNEQFFGPGTRLTVL.